The next 26 T cell receptor beta chains were all read from a single sample in a study of T-cell reconstitution after alpha-beta-depleted transplantation in children. Unique molecular identifiers were built into the TCRbeta library. TCRdb independently ran MiXCR on the PCR reads; one entry per CDR3 protein. Of around 250,000 distinct CDR3 sequences listed, 7.5% to 9.5% are singletons. Source: PBMCs, mostly from graft donor cells, taken 180 days after TCRalphabeta/CD19-depleted stem cell transplant. The origin of the receptors is a male patient between 5 and 17 years old who had a stem cell transplant for acute lymphoblastic leukemia, so the T cells may come from the graft donor.

Ten or more counts support this clonotype. The chain has TRBV20-1 and TRBJ2-4; 7 nucleotides match TRBD1. The V gene's germline CDR1 is DFQATT and CDR2 SNEGSKA (reference sequence). The CDR3 extends over 14 amino acids. Trimming cost V 8 bases and J 6 bases; bases outside gene matches: 13. CDR3 region: CSLEGAGVPNIQYF. The CDR3 coding sequence is TGCAGTCTCGAGGGGGCTGGAGTCCCAAACATTCAGTACTTC.

This clonotype was recorded at least ten times. This sequence joins TRBV15 and TRBJ2-7, with no clear D. The CDR3 consists of 12 residues. Between the trimmed V and J ends, which lost 1 base and 3 bases, there was a span of 4 bases. Germline CDR1 is LNHNV and CDR2 is YYDKDF (reference sequence). The CDR3 reads CATSRAYYEQYF. DNA of the CDR3: TGTGCCACCAGCAGAGCTTACTACGAGCAGTACTTC. Based on the CDR3 plus reference TRBV15 and TRBJ2-7, the full variable domain is DAMVIQNPRYQVTQFGKPVTLSCSQTLNHNVMYWYQQKSSQAPKLLFHYYDKDFNNEADTPDNFQSRRPNTSFCFLDIRSPGLGDTAMYLCATSRAYYEQYFGPGTRLTVT.

V and J are TRBV5-1 and TRBJ2-7; 10 nucleotides line up with TRBD2. The germline V gene has CDR1 SGHRS and CDR2 YFSETQ. The CDR3 loop spans 15 amino acids. Trimming cost V 0 bases and J 3 bases; bases outside gene matches: 3. The CDR3 DNA reads as TGCGCCAGCAGCTTGGGACTAGCGGGCTACTACGAGCAGTACTTC. It is translated as CASSLGLAGYYEQYF. Complete variable domain (other parts from reference TRBV5-1 and TRBJ2-7): KAGVTQTPRYLIKTRGQQVTLSCSPISGHRSVSWYQQTPGQGLQFLFEYFSETQRNKGNFPGRFSGRQFSNSRSEMNVSTLELGDSALYLCASSLGLAGYYEQYFGPGTRLTVT.

This clonotype was seen a handful of times. The rearrangement uses TRBV14 and TRBJ2-3, with D maybe TRBD2 (7 bases). The length of the CDR3 is 15 residues. V lost 4 bases and J lost 4, with 15 bases in between. Germline CDR1 and CDR2: SGHDN and FVKESK. The CDR3 loop reads CASSPFGGRADTQYF. In nucleotides, the CDR3 is TGTGCCAGCAGCCCGTTCGGGGGGCGGGCAGATACGCAGTATTTT.

This clonotype was counted ten times or more. The chain combines TRBV12-3 or TRBV12-4 with TRBJ1-2; 9 nucleotides match TRBD1. Trimming removed 3 bases from V and 2 bases from J; junction bases left unmatched: 1. This CDR3 has 14 amino acids. The DNA for the CDR3 is TGTGCCAGCAGTTTGACAGGGGGAAACTATGGCTACACCTTC. This encodes CASSLTGGNYGYTF.

This clonotype has at least ten counts. This chain joins TRBV28 and TRBJ2-2; TRBD1 matches 11 bases. The V gene end was trimmed by 5 bases and the J gene end by 6 bases; junction bases not matched to a gene: 5. CDR1 MDHEN and CDR2 SYDVKM come from the germline V gene. This CDR3 is 15 amino acids long. CDR3 loop: CASSAPGQGAGELFF. The DNA for the CDR3 is TGTGCCAGCAGTGCTCCGGGACAGGGGGCCGGGGAGCTGTTTTTT.

J is TRBJ2-7 and V is TRBV20-1; D remains unclear. Trimming took 6 bases from V and 2 from J, leaving 11 bases between them. There are 12 residues in the CDR3. Germline assignment: CDR1 DFQATT and CDR2 SNEGSKA (reference sequence). The CDR3 DNA reads TGCAGTGCCAAAGGTGGGCCCTACGAGCAGTACTTC. It codes for CSAKGGPYEQYF.

In regard to this clonotype: Its ends do not fully match the called genes, so a read error is possible. The rearrangement joins TRBV12-3 or TRBV12-4 to TRBJ1-1; TRBD1 might be the D (6 bases). The CDR3 loop spans 19 amino acids. CDR3 sequence (DNA): TGTGCCAGCAGTTTATTTTGGGGGCGTCACCTCTTCATGAACACTGAAGCTTCCTTT. Amino acids: CASSLFWGRHLFMNTEASF.

Many counts were recorded for this clonotype. V usage is TRBV5-6 and J usage is TRBJ1-1; the D gene is possibly TRBD1 (6 bases). Germline V gives CDR1 SGHDT, CDR2 YYEEEE. The CDR3 runs 16 residues. V was clipped by 2 bases and J by 1 base, with 15 bases between them. The CDR3 spells CASSFGGGHSNTEAFF. The CDR3 DNA sequence: TGTGCCAGCAGCTTTGGAGGGGGACATTCGAACACTGAAGCTTTCTTT.

This clonotype was seen at least ten times. The J gene is TRBJ2-1, the V gene TRBV6-4; 12 nucleotides align to TRBD2. The germline V gene encodes CDR1 MRHNA and CDR2 SNTAGT. J lost 3 bases, V lost 3 bases, and 9 bases had no gene match. The CDR3 extends over 18 amino acids. The CDR3 reads CASSERTSGTVGYNEQFF. CDR3 bases: TGTGCCAGCAGTGAAAGGACTAGCGGGACGGTCGGCTACAATGAGCAGTTCTTC.

This clonotype came up many times. This chain links TRBV7-3 with TRBJ2-2, with D possibly being TRBD1 or TRBD2 (6 bases each). The CDR3 loop spans 17 amino acids. Deletions cut 4 bases from V and 8 bases from J, with 23 bases between. Germline V lookup: CDR1 SGHTA, CDR2 FQGTGA. This CDR3 is CASSSFNGGAGPGELFF. The CDR3 nucleotides read TGTGCCAGCAGCTCGTTTAATGGGGGCGCGGGACCGGGGGAGCTGTTTTTT. Variable domain in full (rest from reference TRBV7-3 and TRBJ2-2): GAGVSQTPSNKVTEKGKYVELRCDPISGHTALYWYRQSLGQGPEFLIYFQGTGAADDSGLPNDRFFAVRPEGSVSTLKIQRTERGDSAVYLCASSSFNGGAGPGELFFGEGSRLTVL.

In this sample, this clonotype turned up many times. V gene TRBV20-1 combines with J gene TRBJ1-2; tentatively, D is TRBD1 (5 bases). The CDR3 is 15 residues long. Germline CDR1 DFQATT, CDR2 SNEGSKA (reference sequence). With 5 bases removed from V and 1 base from J, the gap between germline ends came to 17 bases. CDR3 region: CSAPSGTTVNYGYTF. The CDR3 coding sequence is TGCAGTGCTCCCTCCGGGACCACAGTTAACTATGGCTACACCTTC.

The V gene is TRBV20-1, the J gene TRBJ2-2; D tentatively fits TRBD1 or TRBD2 (5 bases each). CDR3 length equals 15 residues. V gave up 6 bases and J gave up 5 bases, with 19 bases separating them. CDR1 is DFQATT, CDR2 SNEGSKA, per germline (reference sequence). The CDR3 region is CSAKGTEAETGELFF. Here the CDR3 DNA reads TGCAGTGCCAAGGGGACCGAGGCGGAGACCGGGGAGCTGTTTTTT.

The chain links TRBV19 to TRBJ2-3; 9 bases agree with TRBD2. This CDR3 comprises 16 residues. The germline V gene encodes CDR1 LNHDA and CDR2 SQIVND (reference sequence). With V trimmed by 1 base and J by 3 bases, 5 bases remained unmatched. The CDR3 reads CASSIAGGGDTDTQYF. The DNA of the CDR3 is TGTGCCAGTAGTATAGCTGGCGGGGGGGATACAGATACGCAGTATTTT.

This clonotype has at least ten counts. The rearrangement links TRBV12-3 or TRBV12-4 to TRBJ1-4; D perhaps matches TRBD1 (6 bases). V was shortened by 0 bases and J by 7 bases, with 6 bases between the two germline ends. The CDR3 spans 13 residues. The CDR3 is CASSLAGGEKLFF. The DNA for the CDR3 is TGTGCCAGCAGTTTAGCAGGGGGTGAAAAACTGTTTTTT.

This clonotype was detected ten times or more. The chain links TRBV25-1 to TRBJ1-6; possibly TRBD1 for D (5 bases). In germline, CDR1 is MGHDK, CDR2 SYGVNS. This CDR3 is built from 20 residues. V dropped 1 base and J dropped 0 bases, with 19 bases sitting between them. CDR3 nucleotides: TGTGCCAGCAGTGAATTTAGGGGCACCGACCTGAGCTCCTATAATTCACCCCTCCACTTT. Its translation: CASSEFRGTDLSSYNSPLHF.

At least ten counts were recorded for this clonotype. The chain couples TRBV2 to TRBJ2-3, with no clear D. In germline, CDR1 is SNHLY, CDR2 FYNNEI. With 5 bases removed from V and 2 bases from J, the gap between germline ends came to 8 bases. This CDR3 is built from 13 residues. The CDR3 reads CASSIWVTDTQYF. The CDR3 DNA follows: TGTGCCAGCAGTATATGGGTCACAGATACGCAGTATTTT.

This clonotype showed up many times. The chain combines TRBV5-1 with TRBJ1-1; possible D gene TRBD1, 6 bases. CDR3 length equals 16 residues. V was pared by 1 base and J by 3 bases, with 16 bases between. Germline assignment: CDR1 SGHRS and CDR2 YFSETQ. Here the CDR3 DNA reads TGCGCCAGCAGCTTGAGGGGGGCGGTAGCATACACTGAAGCTTTCTTT. It translates to CASSLRGAVAYTEAFF.

This clonotype was recorded many times. CDR3 amino acids: CASSYWDLSVTGELFF. The CDR3 DNA reads TGTGCCAGCAGTTACTGGGACCTATCGGTCACCGGGGAGCTGTTTTTT. This sequence joins TRBV6-5 and TRBJ2-2; D is possibly TRBD1 or TRBD2 (5 bases each). The CDR3 is made up of 16 amino acids. Per germline, CDR1 MNHEY and CDR2 SVGAGI. Trimming removed 1 base at V and 4 bases at J, with 13 bases between.

This clonotype was observed at least ten times. V and J are TRBV15 and TRBJ2-1; D call uncertain. The ends were cut back, 0 bases at V and 7 bases at J, with 13 bases in the middle. Germline CDR1 and CDR2: LNHNV and YYDKDF (reference sequence). The CDR3 runs 15 residues. DNA of the CDR3: TGTGCCACCAGCAGAGATCGTAGAATGGGGAATGAGCAGTTCTTC. Its translation: CATSRDRRMGNEQFF.

This clonotype was observed many times. This rearrangement joins TRBV20-1 to TRBJ2-1; possible D gene TRBD2, 9 bases. Trimming took off 6 bases at V and 10 bases at J, with 22 bases between the two ends. The CDR3 runs 14 residues. Germline V gene lookup returns CDR1 DFQATT and CDR2 SNEGSKA (reference sequence). The CDR3 DNA follows: TGCAGTGCCTCTGTGGCGGGGGGGGACAGGGAGCAGTTCTTC. Protein sequence: CSASVAGGDREQFF.

In this sample, this clonotype turned up a few times. This chain uses TRBV19 with TRBJ2-3; perhaps TRBD2 as D (5 bases). Germline V lookup: CDR1 LNHDA, CDR2 SQIVND (reference sequence). CDR3 size: 14 residues. The V gene lost 3 bases and the J gene lost 10 bases, with 17 bases spanning the gap. CDR3 in amino acids: CASSIQDSLRPQYF. Written as DNA, the CDR3 is TGTGCCAGTAGTATCCAGGACTCCCTCAGACCGCAGTATTTT.

The rearrangement uses TRBV5-6 and TRBJ2-7, with TRBD1 identical over 10 bases. Germline CDR1 reads SGHDT; CDR2 reads YYEEEE. This CDR3 is built from 15 residues. V lost 4 bases to trimming and J lost 3 bases; unmatched junction nucleotides: 7. CDR3 nucleotides: TGTGCCAGCAGCCCCATCGGACAGGGGGACTACGAGCAGTACTTC. Translating it yields CASSPIGQGDYEQYF.

This clonotype was seen repeatedly, ten times or more. The chain couples TRBV6-1 to TRBJ2-5; perhaps TRBD1 as D (6 bases). Germline-derived CDR1 and CDR2 are MNHNS and SASEGT. The CDR3 covers 13 residues. The germline V and J ends were trimmed by 8 bases and 3 bases, with 13 bases remaining between them. CDR3 sequence (DNA): TGTGCCAGCGGGTCGGACAGAGAAGAGACCCAGTACTTC. Translated: CASGSDREETQYF.

This clonotype was counted ten times or more. This chain uses TRBV6-1 with TRBJ2-7; TRBD1 matches at 7 bases. The CDR3 is 14 residues long. Looked up from germline, CDR1 is MNHNS and CDR2 is SASEGT. V shed 6 bases, J shed 0 bases, and the junction held 5 bases outside the gene matches. The CDR3: CASRRQGSSYEQYF. The CDR3 DNA reads as TGTGCCAGCAGGAGACAGGGTAGCTCCTACGAGCAGTACTTC.

The CDR3 here is CASSQLGRTLNTEAFF. For the CDR3, the DNA is TGTGCCAGCAGCCAATTGGGACGGACTCTAAACACTGAAGCTTTCTTT. This sequence joins TRBV14 and TRBJ1-1, with D maybe TRBD1 (5 bases). The CDR3 runs to 16 residues. Germline values: CDR1 SGHDN, CDR2 FVKESK. V was pared by 2 bases and J by 2 bases, with 15 bases between.